This T cell receptor (beta chain) was sequenced for a study of shared clonotypes between healthy human individuals. About the research overall: The plates for each donor numbered three CD4 naive, three CD4 memory, two CD8 naive and one CD8 memory. General study points: Clonotype sharing across several donors was observed for 4% to 5.5% of naive CD4 clonotypes.

Sequencing used immunoSEQ multiplex PCR; TCRdb keeps in-frame clones, though not all of them. The table records some 2,400,000 clones, approximately 94% of them present only once. For this clone: What it recognizes is unknown.

The CDR3 spans 17 residues. Germline lookup yields CDR1 MNHEY and CDR2 SMNVEV (reference sequence). After removal of 2 bases from V and 0 bases from J, the junction contained 2 bases not matched to a gene. CD4+ cells underwent separation, giving CD45RA+ naive and CD45RA-negative memory subsets. The chain carries TRBV27 and TRBJ1-6; 9 bases are a match to TRBD1. The clonotype was recovered from a man between 18 and 29 years old in good health. Sequenced input: naive CD4+ T cells sorted from blood. Subset: CD45RA+ positively selected. The CDR3 bases are TGTGCCAGCAGTTTAGGGACAGGGAGCTCCTATAATTCACCCCTCCACTTT. Translation gives CASSLGTGSSYNSPLHF.